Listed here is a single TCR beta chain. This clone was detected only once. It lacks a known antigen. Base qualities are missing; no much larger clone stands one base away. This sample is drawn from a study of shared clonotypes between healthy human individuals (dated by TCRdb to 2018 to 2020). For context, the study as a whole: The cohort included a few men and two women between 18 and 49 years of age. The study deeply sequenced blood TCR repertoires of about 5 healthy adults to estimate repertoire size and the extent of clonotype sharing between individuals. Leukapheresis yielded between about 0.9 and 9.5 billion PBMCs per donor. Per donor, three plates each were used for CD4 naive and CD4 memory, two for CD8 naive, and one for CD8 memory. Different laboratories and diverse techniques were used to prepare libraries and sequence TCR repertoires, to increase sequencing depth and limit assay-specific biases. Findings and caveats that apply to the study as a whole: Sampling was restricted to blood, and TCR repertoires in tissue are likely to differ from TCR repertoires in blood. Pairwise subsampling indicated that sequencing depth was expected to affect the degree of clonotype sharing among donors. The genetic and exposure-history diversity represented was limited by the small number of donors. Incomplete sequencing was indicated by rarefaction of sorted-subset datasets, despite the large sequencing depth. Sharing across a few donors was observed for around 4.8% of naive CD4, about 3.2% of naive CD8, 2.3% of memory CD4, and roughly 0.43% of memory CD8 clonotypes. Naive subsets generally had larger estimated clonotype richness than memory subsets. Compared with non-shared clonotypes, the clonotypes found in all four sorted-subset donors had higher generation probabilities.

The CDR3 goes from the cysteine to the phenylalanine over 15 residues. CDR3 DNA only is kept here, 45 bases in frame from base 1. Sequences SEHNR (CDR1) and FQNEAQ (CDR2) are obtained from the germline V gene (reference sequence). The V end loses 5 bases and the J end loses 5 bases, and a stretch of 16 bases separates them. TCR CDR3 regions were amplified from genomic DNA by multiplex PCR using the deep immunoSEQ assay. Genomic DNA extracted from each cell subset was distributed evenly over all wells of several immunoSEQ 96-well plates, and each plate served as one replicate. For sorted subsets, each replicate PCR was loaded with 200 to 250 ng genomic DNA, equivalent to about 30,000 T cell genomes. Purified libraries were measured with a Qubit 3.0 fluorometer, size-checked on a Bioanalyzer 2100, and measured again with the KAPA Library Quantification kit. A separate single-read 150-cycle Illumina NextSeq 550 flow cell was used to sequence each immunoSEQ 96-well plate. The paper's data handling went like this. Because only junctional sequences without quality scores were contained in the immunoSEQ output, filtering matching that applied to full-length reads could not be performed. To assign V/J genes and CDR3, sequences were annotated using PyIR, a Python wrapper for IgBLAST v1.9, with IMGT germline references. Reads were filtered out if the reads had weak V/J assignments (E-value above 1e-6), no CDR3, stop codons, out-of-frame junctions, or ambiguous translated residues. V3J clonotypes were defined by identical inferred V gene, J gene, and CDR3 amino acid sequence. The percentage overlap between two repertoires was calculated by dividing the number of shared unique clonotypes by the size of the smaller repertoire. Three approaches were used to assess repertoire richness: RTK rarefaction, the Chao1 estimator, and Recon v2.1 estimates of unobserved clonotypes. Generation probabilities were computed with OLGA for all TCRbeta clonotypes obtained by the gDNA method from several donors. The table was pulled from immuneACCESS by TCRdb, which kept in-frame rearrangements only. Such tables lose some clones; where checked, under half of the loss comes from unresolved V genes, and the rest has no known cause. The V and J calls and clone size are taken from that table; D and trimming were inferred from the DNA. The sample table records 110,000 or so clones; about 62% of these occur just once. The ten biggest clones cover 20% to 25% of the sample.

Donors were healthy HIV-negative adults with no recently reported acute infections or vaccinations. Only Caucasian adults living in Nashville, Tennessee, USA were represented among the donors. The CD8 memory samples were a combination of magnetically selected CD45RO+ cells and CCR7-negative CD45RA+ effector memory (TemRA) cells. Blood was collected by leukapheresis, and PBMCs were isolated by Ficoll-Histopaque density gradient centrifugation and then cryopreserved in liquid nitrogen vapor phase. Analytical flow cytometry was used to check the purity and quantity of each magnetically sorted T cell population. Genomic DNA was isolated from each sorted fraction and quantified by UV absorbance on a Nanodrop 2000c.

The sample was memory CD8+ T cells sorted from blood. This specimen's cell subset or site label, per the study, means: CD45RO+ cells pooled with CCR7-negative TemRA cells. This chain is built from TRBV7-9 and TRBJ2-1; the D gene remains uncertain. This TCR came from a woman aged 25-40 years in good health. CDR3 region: CASSPSEPGDNEQFF. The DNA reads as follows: TGTGCCAGCAGCCCCTCCGAGCCCGGAGACAATGAGCAGTTCTTC.